This T cell receptor (beta chain) comes out of a study of T cells in tuberculosis. Study results and caveats: Shorter CDR3-alpha in active tuberculosis partly drove smaller distances. A GMM-specific repertoire classifier reached about 90% accuracy, AUROC 0.90.

Stated time point: new active TB diagnosis, blood taken before or within 7 days of starting treatment. Each patient had positive sputum smear microscopy and/or positive culture. Each donor contributed 95,000 or so T cells on average, unsorted. Turning to this clone: Its antigen is not known.

This CDR3 contains 16 residues. Germline CDR1 is SGHVS and CDR2 is FQNEAQ. Trimming removed 0 bases at V and 1 base at J, with 11 bases between. Repertoires were generated with immunoSEQ multiplex PCR, while TCRdb's copy carries only in-frame clones and drops some. The sample lists approximately 35,000 clones; 90% to 95% were seen once. This sequence was found in an adult with tuberculosis. Some clones in this sample may be carry-over from other donors' samples. The sequencing used PBMCs, collected at tuberculosis diagnosis. The rearrangement uses TRBV7-8 and TRBJ2-3; possibly TRBD2 for D (6 bases). The CDR3 region is CASSLASGGRTDTQYF. CDR3 DNA sequence: TGTGCCAGCAGCTTAGCGTCCGGGGGTCGCACAGATACGCAGTATTTT.